The present T cell receptor (beta chain) was sequenced within a study of blood T cell repertoires in COVID-19. Profiling relied on immunoSEQ multiplex PCR, and the TCRdb table lists in-frame clones only, not all of them. The sample includes 250,000 to 300,000 clones, roughly nine tenths seen only once; the top ten take 2% to 2.5%. Germline loops: CDR1 MNHEY, CDR2 SMNVEV (reference sequence). With 7 bases removed from V and 4 bases from J, the gap between germline ends came to 14 bases. The CDR3 runs 14 residues. This chain connects TRBV27 to TRBJ2-1; possibly TRBD2 for D (6 bases). The material sequenced was peripheral blood. This TCR was recovered from a woman aged 45-59 years who had recovered from COVID-19. For the CDR3, the DNA is TGTGCCAGCAAGGTAGCGGCGCTTTACAATGAGCAGTTCTTC. It yields the protein CASKVAALYNEQFF.